A selection of T cell receptor beta chains follows, all from one sample in a study of blood T cell repertoires in COVID-19. Sequencing was performed with immunoSEQ multiplex PCR; in TCRdb, only in-frame clones are kept and a portion is missing. The sample records about 210,000 clones, approximately 85% being singletons. The specimen sequenced was peripheral blood. The receptors were gathered from a woman between 65 and 79 years old with COVID-19, enrolled during active disease. The CDR3 runs from the conserved cysteine through the conserved F or W. The D gene is left open where the match is weak. Clone size is shown for a subset of rows, as once, few, many or a class of expanded clone.

.	TRBV2	TRBJ2-6	.	CASISQISSRTSGANVLTF	TGTGCCAGCATTAGCCAGATTAGCAGCCGAACCTCTGGGGCCAACGTCCTGACTTTC
.	TRBV7-2	TRBJ1-2	.	CASSEGGGYTF	TGTGCCAGCAGCGAAGGGGGAGGCTACACCTTC
.	TRBV11-2	TRBJ2-7	.	CASSLDPKGGQYF	TGTGCCAGCAGCTTAGACCCCAAAGGCGGGCAGTACTTC
.	TRBV5-5	TRBJ2-3	.	CASSPPTGGQDTQYF	TGTGCCAGCAGCCCCCCGACAGGCGGCCAAGATACGCAGTATTTT
few	TRBV3-1/TRBV3-2	TRBJ1-1	.	CASSPIVTGNTEAFF	TGTGCCAGCAGCCCAATTGTGACGGGGAACACTGAAGCTTTCTTT
.	TRBV7-2	TRBJ2-7	.	CASSSWASYEQYF	TGTGCCAGCAGCTCATGGGCTTCCTACGAGCAGTACTTC
once	TRBV7-2	TRBJ1-4	.	CASSLDPFLATNEKLFF	TGTGCCAGCAGCTTAGATCCCTTCCTAGCAACTAATGAAAAACTGTTTTTT
few	TRBV7-2	TRBJ1-3	.	CASSSLQGNTIYF	TGTGCCAGCAGCTCCTTACAGGGAAACACCATATATTTT
few	TRBV6-5	TRBJ2-5	.	CASSYSASSTETQYF	TGTGCCAGCAGTTACTCGGCTAGCTCGACGGAGACCCAGTACTTC
.	TRBV5-4	TRBJ2-3	TRBD2	CASSSTSGRATDTQYF	TGTGCCAGCAGCTCGACTAGCGGGAGGGCTACAGATACGCAGTATTTT
.	TRBV6-4	TRBJ2-3	TRBD2	CASSESGGSTDTQYF	TGTGCCAGCAGTGAAAGCGGGGGGTCCACAGATACGCAGTATTTT
few	TRBV5-4	TRBJ2-1	.	CASSSWAEGDNEQFF	TGTGCCAGCAGTTCTTGGGCCGAAGGGGACAATGAGCAGTTCTTC
once	TRBV7-3	TRBJ2-1	TRBD2	CASSLVAGGLNEQFF	TGTGCCAGCAGCTTAGTAGCGGGAGGTTTGAATGAGCAGTTCTTC
.	TRBV7-2	TRBJ2-1	TRBD1	CASSLAGTGVDEQFF	TGTGCCAGCAGCTTAGCCGGGACAGGGGTGGATGAGCAGTTCTTC
.	TRBV10-3	TRBJ2-1	.	CAIRSSWGRNEQFF	TGTGCCATCAGAAGCAGCTGGGGGCGTAATGAGCAGTTCTTC
.	TRBV6-5	TRBJ1-6	.	CASRNRVGNSPLHF	TGTGCCAGCAGAAACAGGGTCGGCAATTCACCCCTCCACTTT
.	TRBV4-1	TRBJ1-2	.	CASSQGLEISYGYTF	TGCGCCAGCAGCCAAGGGCTTGAAATTTCCTATGGCTACACCTTC
.	TRBV4-2	TRBJ2-3	TRBD1	CASSQQSGTAVVRDTQYF	TGTGCCAGCAGCCAACAGTCCGGGACAGCTGTGGTCCGAGATACGCAGTATTTT
.	TRBV5-1	TRBJ2-2	TRBD2	CASSFGLAGFSDTGELFF	TGCGCCAGCAGCTTTGGACTAGCGGGTTTCTCAGACACCGGGGAGCTGTTTTTT
few	TRBV2	TRBJ1-1	.	CASRATVDTEAFF	TGTGCCAGCAGAGCTACAGTAGACACTGAAGCTTTCTTT
few	TRBV6-2/TRBV6-3	TRBJ2-1	TRBD2	CASSYLREGVEQFF	TGTGCCAGCAGTTACTTACGGGAGGGTGTTGAGCAGTTCTTC
.	TRBV12-3/TRBV12-4	TRBJ1-3	.	CASSLGVPTIYF	TGTGCCAGCAGTTTAGGCGTACCCACCATATATTTT
few	TRBV19	TRBJ1-2	TRBD1	CASSPGQGAANYGYTF	TGTGCCAGTAGTCCCGGACAGGGGGCAGCTAACTATGGCTACACCTTC
few	TRBV10-3	TRBJ2-3	TRBD2	CAISESTSGGTDTQYF	TGTGCCATCAGTGAGTCGACTAGCGGGGGCACAGATACGCAGTATTTT